This T cell receptor beta chain is from a study of T-cell reconstitution after alpha-beta-depleted transplantation in children. Overall study results and limits: At the one-year point after transplant, T-cell counts and TCRbeta diversity were found to come mostly from T cells that had been newly produced. Expanded clones from the graft, numbering several hundred, reportedly supplied alpha-beta T cells about two months after transplant. At day 60, the high TCRbeta diversity found in some patients originated from recipient T cells and thymic progenitors that had survived.

Trimming removed 4 bases from V and 2 bases from J, with 12 bases in between. This CDR3 region has 14 residues. CDR1 and CDR2 (germline): MGHRA, YSYEKL. This clonotype was observed a handful of times. The antigen is undetermined. A library of TCRbeta sequences, prepared with unique molecular identifiers, was generated. From the PCR reads, TCRdb called clonotypes with MiXCR, one entry per CDR3 protein. The table has approximately 270,000 distinct CDR3 sequences, 20% to 30% seen once. This specimen consisted of PBMCs, mostly from graft donor cells, obtained 360 days after TCRalphabeta/CD19-depleted stem cell transplant. The rearrangement uses TRBV4-1 and TRBJ2-7; D not resolved. The TCR originated in a female patient between 2 and 15 years old who had a stem cell transplant for congenital amegakaryocytic thrombocytopenia, so the T cells may come from the graft donor. CDR3 bases: TGCGCCAGCAGCCCCGTGACTCAGACCTACGAGCAGTACTTC. Amino acid sequence: CASSPVTQTYEQYF.